This T cell receptor (beta chain) was found in a study of post-analysis software for immune sequencing data. General study points: The five TRBV segments detected at higher frequency in patients than in controls included TRBV5-6, TRBV5-1 and TRBV20-1. F measure clustering grouped samples strongly by preparation batch.

Trimming pared 0 bases from V and 6 bases from J, leaving 15 bases between. This CDR3 has 16 residues. Germline CDR1 is LGHDT and CDR2 is YNNKEL (reference sequence). About this clonotype itself: The antigen is undetermined.

Unique molecular identifiers were built into the TCR beta cDNA libraries. TCRdb reprocessed the PCR reads with MiXCR, giving one entry per CDR3 protein. The sample has about 170,000 distinct CDR3 sequences, 30% seen once. The rearrangement links TRBV3-1 to TRBJ2-1; D not resolved. The receptor's source is a girl aged 10 to 17 with multiple sclerosis. Sequences were obtained from blood. The CDR3 sequence is CASSQEFTDSSNEQFF. Here the CDR3 DNA reads TGTGCCAGCAGCCAAGAATTTACCGATTCTTCCAATGAGCAGTTCTTC.